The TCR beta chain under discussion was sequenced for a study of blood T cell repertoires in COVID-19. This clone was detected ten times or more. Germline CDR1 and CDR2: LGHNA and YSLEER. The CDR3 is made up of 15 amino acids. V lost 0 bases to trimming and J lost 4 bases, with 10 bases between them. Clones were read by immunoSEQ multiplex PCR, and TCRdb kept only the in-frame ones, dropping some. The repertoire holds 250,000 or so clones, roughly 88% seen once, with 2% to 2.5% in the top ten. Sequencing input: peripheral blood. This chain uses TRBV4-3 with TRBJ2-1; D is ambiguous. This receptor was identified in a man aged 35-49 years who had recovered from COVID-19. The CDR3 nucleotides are TGCGCCAGCAGCCAAGACGGTAACAGATACAATGAGCAGTTCTTC. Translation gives CASSQDGNRYNEQFF.